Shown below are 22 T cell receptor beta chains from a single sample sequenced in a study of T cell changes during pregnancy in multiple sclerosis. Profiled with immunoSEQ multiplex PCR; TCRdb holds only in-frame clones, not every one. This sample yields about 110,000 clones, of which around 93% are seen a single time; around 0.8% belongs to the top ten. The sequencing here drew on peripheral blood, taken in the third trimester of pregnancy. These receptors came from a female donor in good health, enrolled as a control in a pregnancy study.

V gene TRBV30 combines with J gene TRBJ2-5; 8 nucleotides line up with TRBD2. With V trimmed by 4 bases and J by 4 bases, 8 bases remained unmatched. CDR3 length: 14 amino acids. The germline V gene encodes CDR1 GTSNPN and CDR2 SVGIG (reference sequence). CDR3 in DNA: TGTGCCTGGACGGCTAGCGGGTCGGGAGAGACCCAGTACTTC. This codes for CAWTASGSGETQYF.

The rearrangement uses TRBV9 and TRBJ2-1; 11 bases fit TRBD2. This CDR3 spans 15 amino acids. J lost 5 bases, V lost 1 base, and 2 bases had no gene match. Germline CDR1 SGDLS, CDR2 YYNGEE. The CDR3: CASSVLAGGDNEQFF. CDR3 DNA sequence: TGTGCCAGCAGCGTACTAGCGGGGGGTGACAATGAGCAGTTCTTC.

CDR3 in amino acids: CASSELGQGQGYGYTF. The CDR3 bases are TGTGCCAGCAGTGAATTGGGGCAGGGGCAAGGCTATGGCTACACCTTC. This sequence joins TRBV25-1 and TRBJ1-2; D possibly corresponds to TRBD1 (6 bases). Germline V gene sequence: CDR1 MGHDK, CDR2 SYGVNS. Trimming removed 1 base from V and 4 bases from J, with 16 bases in between. The CDR3 is 16 residues long.

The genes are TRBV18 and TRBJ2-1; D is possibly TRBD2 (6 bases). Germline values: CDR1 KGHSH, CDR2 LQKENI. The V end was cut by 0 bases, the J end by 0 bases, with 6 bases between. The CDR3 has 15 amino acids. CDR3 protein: CASSPPGGSYNEQFF. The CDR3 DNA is TGTGCCAGCTCACCACCGGGGGGCTCCTACAATGAGCAGTTCTTC. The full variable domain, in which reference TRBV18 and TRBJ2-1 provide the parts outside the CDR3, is NAGVMQNPRHLVRRRGQEARLRCSPMKGHSHVYWYRQLPEEGLKFMVYLQKENIIDESGMPKERFSAEFPKEGPSILRIQQVVRGDSAAYFCASSPPGGSYNEQFFGPGTRLTVL.

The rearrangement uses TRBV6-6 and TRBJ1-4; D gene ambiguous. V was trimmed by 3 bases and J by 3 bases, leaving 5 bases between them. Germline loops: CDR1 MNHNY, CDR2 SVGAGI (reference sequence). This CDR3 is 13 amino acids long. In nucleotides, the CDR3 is TGTGCCAGCAGTTATCTCCCTAATGAAAAACTGTTTTTT. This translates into CASSYLPNEKLFF.

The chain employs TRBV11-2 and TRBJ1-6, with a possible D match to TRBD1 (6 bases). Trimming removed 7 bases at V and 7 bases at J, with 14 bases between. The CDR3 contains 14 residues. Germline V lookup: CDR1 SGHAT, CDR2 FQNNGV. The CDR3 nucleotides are TGTGCCAGCACCAAAAGGACAGTAAATTCACCCCTCCACTTT. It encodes CASTKRTVNSPLHF.

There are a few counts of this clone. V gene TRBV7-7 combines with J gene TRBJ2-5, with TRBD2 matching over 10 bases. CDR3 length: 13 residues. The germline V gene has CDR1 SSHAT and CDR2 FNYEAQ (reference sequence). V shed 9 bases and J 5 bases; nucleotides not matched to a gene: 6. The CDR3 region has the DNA TGTGCCAGTTCAGCGGGGGGGCCTGAGACCCAGTACTTC. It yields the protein CASSAGGPETQYF.

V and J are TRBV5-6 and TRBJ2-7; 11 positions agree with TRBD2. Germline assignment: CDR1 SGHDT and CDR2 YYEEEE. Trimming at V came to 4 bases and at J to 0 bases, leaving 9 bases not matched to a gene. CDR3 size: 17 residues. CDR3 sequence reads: CASSMTSGATISYEQYF. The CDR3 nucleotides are TGTGCCAGCAGCATGACTAGCGGGGCAACAATCTCCTACGAGCAGTACTTC.

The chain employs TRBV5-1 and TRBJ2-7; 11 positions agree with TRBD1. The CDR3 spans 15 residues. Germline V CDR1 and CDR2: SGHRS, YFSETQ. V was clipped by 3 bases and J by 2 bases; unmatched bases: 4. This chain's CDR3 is CASSSGTGGPYEQYF. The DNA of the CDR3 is TGCGCCAGCAGCTCTGGGACAGGGGGTCCCTACGAGCAGTACTTC.

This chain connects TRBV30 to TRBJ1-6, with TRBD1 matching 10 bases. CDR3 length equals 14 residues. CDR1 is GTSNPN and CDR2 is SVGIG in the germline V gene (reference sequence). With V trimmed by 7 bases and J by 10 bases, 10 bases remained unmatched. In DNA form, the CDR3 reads TGTGCCTCACAACTGACAGGGGGCAACTCACCCCTCCACTTT. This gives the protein CASQLTGGNSPLHF.

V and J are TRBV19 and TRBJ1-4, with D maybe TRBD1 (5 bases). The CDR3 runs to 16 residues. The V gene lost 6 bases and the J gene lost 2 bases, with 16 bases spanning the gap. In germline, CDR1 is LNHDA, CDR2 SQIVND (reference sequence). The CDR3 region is CASSRAMGRTNEKLFF. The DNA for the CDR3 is TGTGCCAGTAGCAGGGCTATGGGGCGGACTAATGAAAAACTGTTTTTT.

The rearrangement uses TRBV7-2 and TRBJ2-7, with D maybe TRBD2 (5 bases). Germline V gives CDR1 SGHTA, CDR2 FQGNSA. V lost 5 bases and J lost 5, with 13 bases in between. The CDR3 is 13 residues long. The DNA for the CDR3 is TGTGCCAGCAGCCCCAGCGGTCCCCACGAGCAGTACTTC. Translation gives CASSPSGPHEQYF.

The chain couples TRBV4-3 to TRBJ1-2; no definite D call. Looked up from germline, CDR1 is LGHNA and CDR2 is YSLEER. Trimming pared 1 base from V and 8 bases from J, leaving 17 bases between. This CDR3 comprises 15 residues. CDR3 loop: CASSQVRGEGTGYTF. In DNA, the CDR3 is TGCGCCAGCAGCCAAGTGCGGGGAGAGGGTACGGGCTACACCTTC.

CDR3 bases: TGTGCCAGCAGCATAGGAAGCTTGGAAACACAGGTATATTTT. Translating gives CASSIGSLETQVYF. The chain recombines TRBV6-1 with TRBJ1-3, with D maybe TRBD1 (5 bases). The CDR3 is made up of 14 amino acids. CDR1 is MNHNS and CDR2 is SASEGT in the germline V gene. V lost 6 bases to trimming and J lost 14 bases, with 23 bases between them.

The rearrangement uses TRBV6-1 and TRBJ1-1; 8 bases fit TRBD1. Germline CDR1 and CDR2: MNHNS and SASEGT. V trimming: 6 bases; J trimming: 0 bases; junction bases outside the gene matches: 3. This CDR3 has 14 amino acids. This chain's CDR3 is CASRGQALNTEAFF. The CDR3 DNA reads TGTGCCAGCAGGGGACAGGCTCTGAACACTGAAGCTTTCTTT.

CDR3 bases: TGTGCCAGCAGCTTAGTGGGGACTAGCGGGTTGTACGAGCAGTACTTC. Translating gives CASSLVGTSGLYEQYF. J is TRBJ2-7 and V is TRBV7-8; TRBD2 aligns across 12 bases. Trimming at V came to 1 base and at J to 4 bases, leaving 5 bases not matched to a gene. The CDR3 contains 16 residues. Germline V CDR1 and CDR2: SGHVS, FQNEAQ.

The DNA of the CDR3 is TGTGCCAGCAGCGTGACAGGGACCTATGGCTACACCTTC. The encoded protein is CASSVTGTYGYTF. The genes are TRBV25-1 and TRBJ1-2, with 7 nucleotides matching TRBD1. This CDR3 contains 13 residues. In germline, CDR1 is MGHDK, CDR2 SYGVNS. Germline trimming cut 6 bases from V and 4 bases from J; bases unmatched to any gene: 5.

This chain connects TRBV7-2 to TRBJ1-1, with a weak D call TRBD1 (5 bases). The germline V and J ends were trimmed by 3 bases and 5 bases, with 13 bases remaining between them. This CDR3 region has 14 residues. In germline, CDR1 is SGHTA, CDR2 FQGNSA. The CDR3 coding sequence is TGTGCCAGCAGCTTGCAGGGCAGGAGTACTGAAGCTTTCTTT. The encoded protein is CASSLQGRSTEAFF.

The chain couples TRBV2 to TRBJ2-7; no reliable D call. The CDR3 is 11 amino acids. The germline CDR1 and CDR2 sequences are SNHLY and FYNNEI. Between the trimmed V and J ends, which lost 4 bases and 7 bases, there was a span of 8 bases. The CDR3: CASSGGLEQYF. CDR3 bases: TGTGCCAGCAGTGGCGGTCTAGAGCAGTACTTC.

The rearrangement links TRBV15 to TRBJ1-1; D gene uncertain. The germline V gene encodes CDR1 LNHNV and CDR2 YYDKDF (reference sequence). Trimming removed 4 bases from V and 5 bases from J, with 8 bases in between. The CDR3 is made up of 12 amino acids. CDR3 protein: CATSKGATEAFF. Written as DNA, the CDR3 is TGTGCCACCAGCAAAGGAGCGACTGAAGCTTTCTTT.

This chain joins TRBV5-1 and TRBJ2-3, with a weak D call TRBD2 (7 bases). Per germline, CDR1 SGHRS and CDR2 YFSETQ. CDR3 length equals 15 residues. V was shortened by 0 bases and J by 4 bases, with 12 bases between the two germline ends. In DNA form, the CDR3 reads TGCGCCAGCAGCTTGGATCGGGGGGCGGCAGATACGCAGTATTTT. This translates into CASSLDRGAADTQYF.

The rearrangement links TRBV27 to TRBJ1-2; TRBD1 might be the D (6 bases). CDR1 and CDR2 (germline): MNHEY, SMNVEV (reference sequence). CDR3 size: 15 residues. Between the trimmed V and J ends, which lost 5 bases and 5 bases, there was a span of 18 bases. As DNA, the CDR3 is TGTGCCAGCAGTCCATACCCACAGGGAGGGTATGGCTACACCTTC. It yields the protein CASSPYPQGGYGYTF.